This T cell receptor (beta chain) appears in the sequencing data of a study of blood T cells in healthy people across ages. The study's findings and limits: Versus aged donors, long-lived donors had higher diversity and more naive CD4+ cells.

Trimming removed 0 bases at V and 4 bases at J, with 9 bases between. The CDR3 runs 14 residues. Germline assignment: CDR1 MGHRA and CDR2 YSYEKL. Each sample yielded at least 6 million isolated PBMCs. Through a sample-barcoded 5' primer and a J-beta primer mix, a second PCR was run for 7 to 11 cycles. MiXCR, applied by TCRdb to the 5' RACE reads, yields one record per CDR3 protein. The data contain some 1.4 million distinct CDR3 sequences, approximately 38% of them singletons. This clonotype was detected only a few times. The antigen remains undetermined. The chain combines TRBV4-1 with TRBJ1-2; D not resolved. The sequencing input was blood. This receptor was obtained from a woman aged 18-29 years in good health. CDR3 in DNA: TGCGCCAGCAGCCAAGAAGGAGTTTTCTATGGCTACACCTTC. As protein: CASSQEGVFYGYTF.